Listed below are T cell receptor beta chains from one sample, sequenced in a study of blood T cell repertoires in COVID-19. This table comes from immunoSEQ multiplex PCR, and its TCRdb copy is limited to in-frame clones, with some not included. The sample lists about 480,000 clones; approximately 88% were seen once. Material for sequencing was peripheral blood. The receptors come from a woman between 50 and 59 years old with COVID-19, enrolled during active disease. Both conserved end residues are part of each CDR3. A D gene is named only where the DNA matches it firmly. A row's size may be missing; if present it is once, few, many or a size class.

CDR3nt: TGTGCCAGCTCACCGGACAGGGCAGGGGAAAAACTGTTTTTT; CDR3aa: CASSPDRAGEKLFF; d_gene: TRBD1; j_gene: TRBJ1-4; v_gene: TRBV18; abundance: -
CDR3nt: TGCAGTGCTAGTCGGGATCCGGGACAGGGATTCCATCAGCCCCAGCATTTT; CDR3aa: CSASRDPGQGFHQPQHF; d_gene: TRBD1; j_gene: TRBJ1-5; v_gene: TRBV20-1; abundance: -
CDR3nt: TGCGCCAGCAGCCAAGGGGCGGGACTAGCCAAAAACATTCAGTACTTC; CDR3aa: CASSQGAGLAKNIQYF; d_gene: -; j_gene: TRBJ2-4; v_gene: TRBV4-1; abundance: -
CDR3nt: TGCAGTGCTAGTCCAGCGGTGAGCACAGATACGCAGTATTTT; CDR3aa: CSASPAVSTDTQYF; d_gene: -; j_gene: TRBJ2-3; v_gene: TRBV20-1; abundance: -
CDR3nt: TGTGCCAGTAGTACCGAGACAGGGTGGGTTGGGGACACTGAAGCTTTCTTT; CDR3aa: CASSTETGWVGDTEAFF; d_gene: TRBD1; j_gene: TRBJ1-1; v_gene: TRBV19; abundance: -
CDR3nt: TGCGCCAGCAGTGACGACAGGAACACTGAAGCTTTCTTT; CDR3aa: CASSDDRNTEAFF; d_gene: -; j_gene: TRBJ1-1; v_gene: TRBV10-1; abundance: -
CDR3nt: TGTGCCAGCAGCTTAGAGGGACTTAGCAATCAGCCCCAGCATTTT; CDR3aa: CASSLEGLSNQPQHF; d_gene: -; j_gene: TRBJ1-5; v_gene: TRBV7-2; abundance: -
CDR3nt: TGTGCCTCCCAGGGGGCCTCTGGGGCCAACGTCCTGACTTTC; CDR3aa: CASQGASGANVLTF; d_gene: TRBD1; j_gene: TRBJ2-6; v_gene: TRBV24-1; abundance: -
CDR3nt: TGTGCCAGCAGTGGGTGGGTGACAGGGGCCAATTCACCCCTCCACTTT; CDR3aa: CASSGWVTGANSPLHF; d_gene: TRBD1; j_gene: TRBJ1-6; v_gene: TRBV6-1; abundance: -
CDR3nt: TGTGCCAGCAGCAAAGGACTAGCGGGGGCAGCAGATACGCAGTATTTT; CDR3aa: CASSKGLAGAADTQYF; d_gene: TRBD2; j_gene: TRBJ2-3; v_gene: TRBV7-3; abundance: -
CDR3nt: TGTGCCAGCAGTCCCGGGGGGGTGGGCGAGCAGTACTTC; CDR3aa: CASSPGGVGEQYF; d_gene: TRBD2; j_gene: TRBJ2-7; v_gene: TRBV6-1; abundance: -
CDR3nt: TGTGCCAGCAGCCAACTAGGGCCCTACGAGCAGTACTTC; CDR3aa: CASSQLGPYEQYF; d_gene: -; j_gene: TRBJ2-7; v_gene: TRBV7-3; abundance: -
CDR3nt: TGTGCCAGTAGTATAGACTGGGCCCGCTCTGGAAACACCATATATTTT; CDR3aa: CASSIDWARSGNTIYF; d_gene: -; j_gene: TRBJ1-3; v_gene: TRBV19; abundance: -
CDR3nt: TGTGCCAGCAGGGACAGGTCGGAGCCCCAGCATTTT; CDR3aa: CASRDRSEPQHF; d_gene: TRBD1; j_gene: TRBJ1-5; v_gene: TRBV2; abundance: -
CDR3nt: TGTGCCAGCAGCTGGGTGGGGATAGGGAGGGAGACCCAGTACTTC; CDR3aa: CASSWVGIGRETQYF; d_gene: -; j_gene: TRBJ2-5; v_gene: TRBV7-2; abundance: -
CDR3nt: TGTGCCAGCTCACCGATAGGCATGAGGGACACTGAAGCTTTCTTT; CDR3aa: CASSPIGMRDTEAFF; d_gene: -; j_gene: TRBJ1-1; v_gene: TRBV18; abundance: -
CDR3nt: TGTGCCAGTTTTATGGAGGGGCGCGGTTCCGGGGAGCTGTTTTTT; CDR3aa: CASFMEGRGSGELFF; d_gene: -; j_gene: TRBJ2-2; v_gene: TRBV19; abundance: -
CDR3nt: TGTGCCAGTAGTCTTAATCACAGGGTGAACACCGGGGAGCTGTTTTTT; CDR3aa: CASSLNHRVNTGELFF; d_gene: -; j_gene: TRBJ2-2; v_gene: TRBV19; abundance: -
CDR3nt: TGTGCCAGCAGCTTAGGGGCGGATCTCTATGGCTACACCTTC; CDR3aa: CASSLGADLYGYTF; d_gene: -; j_gene: TRBJ1-2; v_gene: TRBV13; abundance: -
CDR3nt: TGTGCCAGCAGGCTAGGTGGGGCAGGCTATGGCTACACCTTC; CDR3aa: CASRLGGAGYGYTF; d_gene: -; j_gene: TRBJ1-2; v_gene: TRBV6-4; abundance: once
CDR3nt: TGTGCCAGCAGCAGACGGGACGGGGGAAGCAATCAGCCCCAGCATTTT; CDR3aa: CASSRRDGGSNQPQHF; d_gene: -; j_gene: TRBJ1-5; v_gene: TRBV5-6; abundance: once
CDR3nt: TGTGCCAGTCTCAACCCCGGCCGGGGGAGCACTGAAGCTTTCTTT; CDR3aa: CASLNPGRGSTEAFF; d_gene: -; j_gene: TRBJ1-1; v_gene: TRBV19; abundance: -
CDR3nt: TGTGCCCCCGTTCGAGCACTGAACACTGAAGCTTTCTTT; CDR3aa: CAPVRALNTEAFF; d_gene: -; j_gene: TRBJ1-1; v_gene: TRBV7-2; abundance: -
CDR3nt: TGTGCCAGCAGAAGACTAGCGCCAAGCTCCTACGAGCAGTACTTC; CDR3aa: CASRRLAPSSYEQYF; d_gene: TRBD2; j_gene: TRBJ2-7; v_gene: TRBV6-5; abundance: -
CDR3nt: TGTGCCAGCAGCGTAGAGTCGGGGGGGCTCTTTGAGCAGTTCTTC; CDR3aa: CASSVESGGLFEQFF; d_gene: TRBD2; j_gene: TRBJ2-1; v_gene: TRBV9; abundance: once
CDR3nt: TGCGCCAGCAGCTTGGAGAGTCTCTATGGCTACACCTTC; CDR3aa: CASSLESLYGYTF; d_gene: -; j_gene: TRBJ1-2; v_gene: TRBV5-1; abundance: -
CDR3nt: TGTGCCTGGAGTGGGGGGGTCGACGGTGAAAAACTGTTTTTT; CDR3aa: CAWSGGVDGEKLFF; d_gene: -; j_gene: TRBJ1-4; v_gene: TRBV30; abundance: -
CDR3nt: TGTGCCAGCAGCCAAGAGACAGGGTACTACGAGCAGTACTTC; CDR3aa: CASSQETGYYEQYF; d_gene: TRBD1; j_gene: TRBJ2-7; v_gene: TRBV4-2; abundance: -
CDR3nt: TGTGCCAGCAGTTCCCACAGGGAAGGTTCACCCCTCCACTTT; CDR3aa: CASSSHREGSPLHF; d_gene: -; j_gene: TRBJ1-6; v_gene: TRBV27; abundance: -
CDR3nt: TGCGCCAGCAGCCCAAACGTCCGGGACAGGACAGCTTTCTTT; CDR3aa: CASSPNVRDRTAFF; d_gene: TRBD1; j_gene: TRBJ1-1; v_gene: TRBV4-1; abundance: few
CDR3nt: TGTGCCAGCAGCTGGGCCCCTGGGACTGAAGCTTTCTTT; CDR3aa: CASSWAPGTEAFF; d_gene: -; j_gene: TRBJ1-1; v_gene: TRBV7-8; abundance: -
CDR3nt: TGCGCCAGCAGCCTACGACTGGAATCTGGGGCCAACGTCCTGACTTTC; CDR3aa: CASSLRLESGANVLTF; d_gene: -; j_gene: TRBJ2-6; v_gene: TRBV5-1; abundance: once
CDR3nt: TGTGCCAGCCGACAGGGAACAGATACGCAGTATTTT; CDR3aa: CASRQGTDTQYF; d_gene: TRBD1; j_gene: TRBJ2-3; v_gene: TRBV2; abundance: -
CDR3nt: TGTGCCAGCAGCCACGGGGGTAGCAATGAGCAGTTCTTC; CDR3aa: CASSHGGSNEQFF; d_gene: -; j_gene: TRBJ2-1; v_gene: TRBV12-3/TRBV12-4; abundance: -
CDR3nt: TGTGCCAGCTCACCACTAGGAGGTACCACCGGGGAGCTGTTTTTT; CDR3aa: CASSPLGGTTGELFF; d_gene: -; j_gene: TRBJ2-2; v_gene: TRBV18; abundance: -
CDR3nt: TGTGCCAGCAGCTTAGATTTTGGGACAGGTGGAGCTTTCTTT; CDR3aa: CASSLDFGTGGAFF; d_gene: TRBD1; j_gene: TRBJ1-1; v_gene: TRBV11-2; abundance: -
CDR3nt: TGTGCCAGCAGCGACGGGGGAGGCGACACCATATATTTT; CDR3aa: CASSDGGGDTIYF; d_gene: -; j_gene: TRBJ1-3; v_gene: TRBV9; abundance: -
CDR3nt: TGTGCCAGCAGTTACGGCAGAGGAAACACCATATATTTT; CDR3aa: CASSYGRGNTIYF; d_gene: -; j_gene: TRBJ1-3; v_gene: TRBV6-2/TRBV6-3; abundance: once
CDR3nt: TGTGCCAGCAGCTTAGGTTGGCCGGGCCCCGGGGAGACTGAAGCTTTCTTT; CDR3aa: CASSLGWPGPGETEAFF; d_gene: -; j_gene: TRBJ1-1; v_gene: TRBV13; abundance: -
CDR3nt: TGTGCCAGCAGCCTACACAGGGGCGGAAACACCATATATTTT; CDR3aa: CASSLHRGGNTIYF; d_gene: TRBD1; j_gene: TRBJ1-3; v_gene: TRBV6-5; abundance: -
CDR3nt: TGTGCCAGCAGTACAGGGGTGTTAGCTGGAAACACCATATATTTT; CDR3aa: CASSTGVLAGNTIYF; d_gene: TRBD1; j_gene: TRBJ1-3; v_gene: TRBV6-5; abundance: -
CDR3nt: TGTGCCAGCAGCTCCCTGGGGGGTGGCGAGCAGTACTTC; CDR3aa: CASSSLGGGEQYF; d_gene: -; j_gene: TRBJ2-7; v_gene: TRBV7-2; abundance: -
CDR3nt: TGTGCCAGCAGCCCGATAACCGGGACTAGCGGCTACGAGCAGTACTTC; CDR3aa: CASSPITGTSGYEQYF; d_gene: TRBD2; j_gene: TRBJ2-7; v_gene: TRBV5-6; abundance: -
CDR3nt: TGTGCCAGCAGTTGGACAGAGAACACTGAAGCTTTCTTT; CDR3aa: CASSWTENTEAFF; d_gene: -; j_gene: TRBJ1-1; v_gene: TRBV3-1/TRBV3-2; abundance: -
CDR3nt: TGTGCCAGCAGCCAAGTGGGAGCCTCCACTGAAGCTTTCTTT; CDR3aa: CASSQVGASTEAFF; d_gene: -; j_gene: TRBJ1-1; v_gene: TRBV14; abundance: -
CDR3nt: TGCGCCAGCAGCTATCCACCGGGACAGGGGGAATCTGAAGCTTTCTTT; CDR3aa: CASSYPPGQGESEAFF; d_gene: TRBD1; j_gene: TRBJ1-1; v_gene: TRBV5-1; abundance: -
CDR3nt: TGTGCCAGCAGCCTTACCCGCGGGGGGGACACAGATACGCAGTATTTT; CDR3aa: CASSLTRGGDTDTQYF; d_gene: TRBD2; j_gene: TRBJ2-3; v_gene: TRBV4-2; abundance: -
CDR3nt: TGCAGTGCTAGTAACGAGGCGCGACTAGCGGGGTTGCAGTATTTT; CDR3aa: CSASNEARLAGLQYF; d_gene: TRBD2; j_gene: TRBJ2-3; v_gene: TRBV20-1; abundance: -
CDR3nt: TGTGCCAGCAGCTTAGGCCCGGGCTCTGGAAACACCATATATTTT; CDR3aa: CASSLGPGSGNTIYF; d_gene: -; j_gene: TRBJ1-3; v_gene: TRBV7-7; abundance: -
CDR3nt: TGTGCCACCAGTGATTTGGATTGGACAGGGGTCTATGGCTACACCTTC; CDR3aa: CATSDLDWTGVYGYTF; d_gene: TRBD1; j_gene: TRBJ1-2; v_gene: TRBV24-1; abundance: -
CDR3nt: TGTGCCTGGAGTGTGGGAGGGTTTATTAACTATGGCTACACCTTC; CDR3aa: CAWSVGGFINYGYTF; d_gene: -; j_gene: TRBJ1-2; v_gene: TRBV30; abundance: -
CDR3nt: TGTGCCACCAGTGGCCCGCAGACTGGCACCGGGGAGCTGTTTTTT; CDR3aa: CATSGPQTGTGELFF; d_gene: -; j_gene: TRBJ2-2; v_gene: TRBV24-1; abundance: -
CDR3nt: TGTGCCACCTCCGGCGGGGCCCGGGGCACCGGGGAGCTGTTTTTT; CDR3aa: CATSGGARGTGELFF; d_gene: -; j_gene: TRBJ2-2; v_gene: TRBV28; abundance: once